A single sample is the source of the 23 T cell receptor beta chains below, sequenced in a study of OX40 agonist ivuxolimab in advanced cancers. The library was made by the immunoSEQ multiplex PCR assay. Held by TCRdb, this immuneACCESS table contains in-frame sequences only and omits some clones. Under half of the omission traces to an unresolved V gene where checked; the cause of the rest is unknown. Counted in this sample were tens of thousands of clones; roughly four fifths of them appeared once. 5.5% of the sample is in the top ten clones. The sequencing used CD4+ or CD8+ T cells sorted from blood, collected in a trial of the OX40 agonist ivuxolimab. The receptors originated from an adult with an advanced solid tumor such as melanoma, head and neck, liver or kidney cancer.

This chain connects TRBV9 to TRBJ2-7; D call uncertain. The germline CDR1 and CDR2 sequences are SGDLS and YYNGEE. There are 13 residues in the CDR3. V lost 4 bases and J lost 4, with 12 bases in between. The CDR3 DNA follows: TGTGCCAGCAGCCCAAATCTGGGGTACGAGCAGTACTTC. This sequence encodes CASSPNLGYEQYF.

The chain carries TRBV27 and TRBJ1-5; 7 positions match TRBD1. V shed 9 bases, J shed 6 bases, and the junction held 5 bases outside the gene matches. Germline CDR1 and CDR2: MNHEY and SMNVEV (reference sequence). This CDR3 contains 12 residues. CDR3 bases: TGTGCCAGTTCAGGGGGGGGTCAGCCCCAGCATTTT. This translates into CASSGGGQPQHF.

The chain combines TRBV9 with TRBJ2-3, with D hard to call. The CDR3 runs to 14 residues. The V and J ends lost 0 bases and 8 bases respectively, with 13 bases between them. Germline CDR1 and CDR2: SGDLS and YYNGEE. For the CDR3, the DNA is TGTGCCAGCAGCGTAGGTGTTGGTCAAATTACGCAGTATTTT. Translation gives CASSVGVGQITQYF.

The chain couples TRBV7-3 to TRBJ2-6, with 8 bases aligning to TRBD2. This CDR3 is 17 amino acids long. V dropped 4 bases and J dropped 0; count of bases not matched to a gene: 5. Germline V gives CDR1 SGHTA, CDR2 FQGTGA. The CDR3 sequence: CASSSTGTSSGANVLTF. CDR3 DNA sequence: TGTGCCAGCAGCTCGACCGGGACTAGCTCTGGGGCCAACGTCCTGACTTTC.

V and J are TRBV25-1 and TRBJ2-5; TRBD1 matches 7 bases. V lost 4 bases, J lost 2 bases, and 7 bases stayed unmatched. Germline CDR1 reads MGHDK; CDR2 reads SYGVNS. The CDR3 is 15 amino acids. The CDR3 DNA sequence: TGTGCCAGCAGTGGGTACAGGGGAAATCAAGAGACCCAGTACTTC. Encoded protein: CASSGYRGNQETQYF.

The chain carries TRBV7-2 and TRBJ2-3; D remains ambiguous. Trimming stripped 5 bases from V and 1 base from J, with 13 bases between. Germline CDR1 reads SGHTA; CDR2 reads FQGNSA. This CDR3 region has 15 residues. CDR3 in amino acids: CASSELGSGTDTQYF. CDR3 nucleotides: TGTGCCAGCAGCGAATTAGGTTCGGGCACAGATACGCAGTATTTT.

The J gene is TRBJ2-5, the V gene TRBV7-2, with D perhaps TRBD1 (7 bases). Germline V gene lookup returns CDR1 SGHTA and CDR2 FQGNSA. CDR3 length: 14 residues. V was cut by 4 bases and J by 5 bases, with 14 bases left in between. The CDR3 here is CASSYSSGGETQYF. The DNA of the CDR3 is TGTGCCAGCAGCTACTCTTCAGGGGGGGAGACCCAGTACTTC.

This sequence joins TRBV6-5 and TRBJ1-2; D possibly corresponds to TRBD1 (6 bases). This CDR3 is built from 11 residues. Germline V gives CDR1 MNHEY, CDR2 SVGAGI. V was trimmed by 0 bases and J by 14 bases, leaving 10 bases between them. CDR3 DNA sequence: TGTGCCAGCAGTTACTCGGGGGCGCATACCTTC. Its protein product is CASSYSGAHTF.

The chain couples TRBV7-6 to TRBJ2-3; D ambiguous. V lost 1 base and J 1 base, leaving 3 bases between the germline ends. CDR1 and CDR2 from the germline V gene are SGHVS and FNYEAQ. This CDR3 has 13 amino acids. Here the CDR3 reads CASSLVGTDTQYF. DNA of the CDR3: TGTGCCAGCAGCTTAGTTGGCACAGATACGCAGTATTTT.

The chain carries TRBV28 and TRBJ1-2, with a weak D call TRBD1 (5 bases). The CDR3 contains 15 residues. Germline CDR1 and CDR2: MDHEN and SYDVKM. Deletions cut 3 bases from V and 1 base from J, with 12 bases between. CDR3 in amino acids: CASSFWGLVNYGYTF. The CDR3 DNA reads TGTGCCAGCAGTTTTTGGGGACTCGTTAACTATGGCTACACCTTC.

The chain combines TRBV7-9 with TRBJ2-1, with D possibly TRBD2 on 6 matching bases. The CDR3 has 16 amino acids. Germline V lookup: CDR1 SEHNR, CDR2 FQNEAQ (reference sequence). V was pared by 5 bases and J by 4 bases, with 18 bases between. CDR3 nucleotide sequence: TGTGCCAGCAGCGGAGGGACCACCCTAGGGTACAATGAGCAGTTCTTC. It yields the protein CASSGGTTLGYNEQFF.

The chain joins TRBV9 to TRBJ2-5; 8 nucleotides align to TRBD1. V shed 0 bases, J shed 5 bases, and the junction held 6 bases outside the gene matches. The CDR3 is made up of 15 amino acids. The V gene's germline CDR1 is SGDLS and CDR2 YYNGEE. The CDR3, as DNA: TGTGCCAGCAGCGTAGATGGGACAGGAGGTGAGACCCAGTACTTC. Protein: CASSVDGTGGETQYF.

The chain combines TRBV18 with TRBJ2-4; D call uncertain. The V gene's germline CDR1 is KGHSH and CDR2 LQKENI. This CDR3 is 14 amino acids long. Trimming pared 1 base from V and 3 bases from J, leaving 7 bases between. CDR3 sequence: CASSPQSSKNIQYF. In DNA, the CDR3 is TGTGCCAGCTCACCACAAAGTAGCAAAAACATTCAGTACTTC.

The chain joins TRBV6-5 to TRBJ1-2, with D possibly matching TRBD1 (5 bases). The CDR3 contains 12 residues. V lost 4 bases and J 3 bases, leaving 6 bases between the germline ends. CDR1 and CDR2 from the germline V gene are MNHEY and SVGAGI. The CDR3 loop is CASSSTDYGYTF. The CDR3 coding sequence is TGTGCCAGCAGTTCGACAGACTATGGCTACACCTTC.

CDR3 sequence reads: CASSVSGQINNEQFF. Here the CDR3 DNA reads TGTGCCAGCAGCGTCTCGGGACAGATCAATAATGAGCAGTTCTTC. The chain recombines TRBV9 with TRBJ2-1; 7 bases are shared with TRBD1. The ends lost 2 bases at V and 7 bases at J; junction bases unmatched: 9. The CDR3 contains 15 residues. CDR1 is SGDLS, CDR2 YYNGEE, per germline.

V is TRBV7-7 and J is TRBJ2-5; D not resolved. Germline CDR1 and CDR2: SSHAT and FNYEAQ (reference sequence). V was trimmed by 8 bases and J by 7 bases, leaving 11 bases between them. The CDR3 is 11 amino acids. In nucleotides, the CDR3 is TGTGCCAGCCCATTTAAGGGGACCCAGTACTTC. This gives the protein CASPFKGTQYF.

The chain links TRBV18 to TRBJ1-1; possibly TRBD1 for D (5 bases). V shed 0 bases and J shed 5 bases, with 10 bases lying between them. The germline gives CDR1 KGHSH, CDR2 LQKENI. The CDR3 totals 14 residues. In nucleotides, the CDR3 is TGTGCCAGCTCACCACCAGGGGTCGTGACTGAAGCTTTCTTT. Protein sequence: CASSPPGVVTEAFF.

V and J are TRBV7-8 and TRBJ1-5; no clear D gene. The V end was cut by 5 bases, the J end by 2 bases, with 7 bases between. The V gene's germline CDR1 is SGHVS and CDR2 FQNEAQ. This CDR3 spans 13 amino acids. The CDR3 region is CASSRVGNQPQHF. The CDR3 DNA reads as TGTGCCAGCAGCCGCGTCGGCAATCAGCCCCAGCATTTT.

This chain connects TRBV6-5 to TRBJ1-1; perhaps TRBD1 as D (5 bases). With 2 bases removed from V and 6 bases from J, the gap between germline ends came to 13 bases. Looked up from germline, CDR1 is MNHEY and CDR2 is SVGAGI. The CDR3 consists of 14 residues. The CDR3 nucleotides are TGTGCCAGCAGTTACGTTCAGGGAGGGGCTGAAGCTTTCTTT. It is translated as CASSYVQGGAEAFF.

This clone has only a few counts. The chain combines TRBV9 with TRBJ2-2; a weak D match, TRBD2 (5 bases). This CDR3 has 16 residues. V lost 0 bases to trimming and J lost 0 bases, with 9 bases between them. Germline V gene lookup returns CDR1 SGDLS and CDR2 YYNGEE. This CDR3 is CASSVVGVANTGELFF. As DNA, the CDR3 is TGTGCCAGCAGCGTAGTCGGGGTGGCGAACACCGGGGAGCTGTTTTTT.

This clone was observed a few times. The chain has TRBV19 and TRBJ1-6; D gene uncertain. Trimming removed 9 bases from V and 7 bases from J, with 13 bases in between. Germline CDR1 and CDR2: LNHDA and SQIVND (reference sequence). The CDR3 consists of 13 residues. CDR3 region: CASGLVTNSPLHF. The CDR3 bases are TGTGCCAGCGGCTTGGTGACAAATTCACCCCTCCACTTT.

The chain is built from TRBV28 and TRBJ2-1, with TRBD2 matching over 8 bases. J was trimmed by 5 bases and V by 1 base; bases with no gene match: 13. The CDR3 runs to 18 residues. CDR1 is MDHEN, CDR2 SYDVKM, per germline. The CDR3 here is CASSLLRSGGSLHNEQFF. The CDR3 nucleotides read TGTGCCAGCAGTTTATTACGAAGCGGGGGATCCCTTCACAATGAGCAGTTCTTC. The full variable domain, in which reference TRBV28 and TRBJ2-1 provide the parts outside the CDR3, is DVKVTQSSRYLVKRTGEKVFLECVQDMDHENMFWYRQDPGLGLRLIYFSYDVKMKEKGDIPEGYSVSREKKERFSLILESASTNQTSMYLCASSLLRSGGSLHNEQFFGPGTRLTVL.

The chain recombines TRBV5-3 with TRBJ2-7; 7 bases fit TRBD1. TRBV5-3 qualifies as an ORF whose function is uncertain. J was trimmed by 5 bases and V by 2 bases; bases with no gene match: 16. This CDR3 spans 17 amino acids. CDR3 DNA sequence: TGTGCCAGAAGCTTTGCTCCCCCAAAGACAGGGCTCCACGAGCAGTACTTC. Translation: CARSFAPPKTGLHEQYF.